Below, 30 T cell receptor beta chains from the same sample are listed, as sequenced in a study of blood T cells in healthy people across ages. Through a sample-barcoded 5' primer and a J-beta primer mix, a second PCR was run for about 6 to 11 cycles. TCRdb analysed the 5' RACE reads with MiXCR anew, one entry per CDR3 protein. The data contain 870,000 or so distinct CDR3 sequences, about 28% of them seen just once; the ten biggest clones take up 17%. Sequencing was performed on blood. The receptors derive from a woman at least 80 years old in good health.

This clonotype was detected ten times or more. The chain is built from TRBV7-2 and TRBJ2-3; D possibly corresponds to TRBD2 (6 bases). In germline, CDR1 is SGHTA, CDR2 FQGNSA. Trimming removed 5 bases at V and 6 bases at J, with 21 bases between. The CDR3 spans 16 residues. CDR3 loop: CASSPMGTPVGDTQYF. As DNA, the CDR3 is TGTGCCAGCAGCCCTATGGGGACTCCCGTCGGGGATACGCAGTATTTT.

This clonotype has at least ten counts. The chain has TRBV20-1 and TRBJ2-7; tentatively, D is TRBD2 (6 bases). The CDR3 consists of 14 residues. CDR1 DFQATT and CDR2 SNEGSKA come from the germline V gene (reference sequence). The ends were cut back, 0 bases at V and 2 bases at J, with 11 bases in the middle. In DNA, the CDR3 is TGCAGTGCTAGAGAGGGGGGTCCTACCTACGAGCAGTACTTC. Its protein product is CSAREGGPTYEQYF.

This clonotype was recorded a few times. The rearrangement uses TRBV5-1 and TRBJ2-5; tentative D call: TRBD1 (5 bases). Germline values: CDR1 SGHRS, CDR2 YFSETQ. V was pared by 4 bases and J by 1 base, with 11 bases between. CDR3 length: 14 residues. The CDR3 sequence is CASSLTAFQETQYF. CDR3 nucleotides: TGCGCCAGCAGCCTGACAGCTTTCCAAGAGACCCAGTACTTC.

On this clonotype: A read error is possible here, since a much larger clone lies one base away. The chain carries TRBV10-3 and TRBJ2-7; D ambiguous. Germline V gene lookup returns CDR1 ENHRY and CDR2 SYGVKD. CDR3 size: 13 residues. Trimming stripped 0 bases from V and 7 bases from J, with 10 bases between. The CDR3 nucleotides read TGTGCCATCAGTGAGTCTGGGGTCAATGAGCAGTACTTC. Amino acids: CAISESGVNEQYF.

V is TRBV19 and J is TRBJ2-7; D is uncertain. V lost 5 bases, J lost 5 bases, and 13 bases lay in between. The CDR3 runs to 13 residues. The germline CDR1 and CDR2 sequences are LNHDA and SQIVND (reference sequence). DNA of the CDR3: TGTGCCAGTAGTTTGAAGCTGTCCCACGAGCAGTACTTC. Encoded protein: CASSLKLSHEQYF.

At least ten counts were recorded for this clonotype. The V and J genes are TRBV3-1 and TRBJ2-1; 9 positions agree with TRBD2. The CDR3 runs to 15 residues. The trim removed 1 base at V and 6 bases at J, leaving 4 bases unmatched. Germline V lookup: CDR1 LGHDT, CDR2 YNNKEL (reference sequence). In nucleotides, the CDR3 is TGTGCCAGCAGCCAAGTTCTACTAGCGGGCAATGAGCAGTTCTTC. Protein: CASSQVLLAGNEQFF.

This clonotype has ten or more counts. The chain employs TRBV6-2 or TRBV6-3 and TRBJ2-5, with D maybe TRBD1 (6 bases). This CDR3 has 14 residues. The V gene's germline CDR1 is MNHEY and CDR2 SVGEGT. Trimming removed 5 bases at V and 1 base at J, with 11 bases between. Here the CDR3 DNA reads TGTGCCAGCAGTGGGGGACATCTCCAAGAGACCCAGTACTTC. Translated, it gives CASSGGHLQETQYF.

Only one count was recorded for this clonotype. A single base separates this from a much larger clone, so it may be a read error. The CDR3 region has the DNA TGCGCCGGCAGCCAAGACAGGGGGACAGGGATAGTCCATGGCTACACCTTC. Amino acids: CAGSQDRGTGIVHGYTF. The J gene is TRBJ1-2, the V gene TRBV4-3; 9 nucleotides line up with TRBD1. The CDR3 is 17 residues long. Germline-derived CDR1 and CDR2 are LGHNA and YSLEER.

This clonotype came up many times. V gene TRBV2 combines with J gene TRBJ2-7; no clear D gene. The ends were cut back, 7 bases at V and 2 bases at J, with 15 bases in the middle. This CDR3 contains 14 residues. CDR1 and CDR2 from the germline V gene are SNHLY and FYNNEI. The CDR3 sequence is CASKARAAAYEQYF. The CDR3, as DNA: TGTGCCAGCAAAGCTAGGGCCGCCGCCTACGAGCAGTACTTC.

At least ten counts were recorded for this clonotype. V and J are TRBV6-2 or TRBV6-3 and TRBJ2-5; TRBD2 aligns across 8 bases. The CDR3 length is 18 residues. The V and J ends lost 8 bases and 0 bases, in that order; junction bases with no gene match: 17. Germline V CDR1 and CDR2: MNHEY, SVGEGT. CDR3 residues: CASSTPARSGVYQETQYF. Here the CDR3 DNA reads TGTGCCAGCTCCACACCGGCCCGTAGCGGGGTTTACCAAGAGACCCAGTACTTC.

This clonotype was picked up many times. This CDR3 reads CASSRTGPPLHF. Written as DNA, the CDR3 is TGTGCCAGCAGCCGGACAGGGCCACCCCTCCACTTT. The chain has TRBV3-1 and TRBJ1-6; 8 bases line up with TRBD1. Germline-derived CDR1 and CDR2 are LGHDT and YNNKEL (reference sequence). The CDR3 is 12 amino acids. Trimming at V came to 4 bases and at J to 11 bases, leaving 1 base not matched to a gene.

J is TRBJ1-2 and V is TRBV3-1, with 8 nucleotides matching TRBD1. The germline V gene has CDR1 LGHDT and CDR2 YNNKEL (reference sequence). The CDR3 has 14 amino acids. The trim removed 4 bases at V and 6 bases at J, leaving 7 bases unmatched. CDR3 bases: TGTGCCAGCAGCCTGCGGACAGGGCTTAATGGCTACACCTTC. Its translation: CASSLRTGLNGYTF.

This chain connects TRBV7-2 to TRBJ2-1, with D possibly TRBD2 on 6 matching bases. Germline loops: CDR1 SGHTA, CDR2 FQGNSA. V was shortened by 3 bases and J by 13 bases, with 13 bases between the two germline ends. This CDR3 comprises 12 residues. CDR3 in amino acids: CASSFGGETQFF. The CDR3 DNA reads TGTGCCAGCAGCTTCGGCGGGGAGACCCAGTTCTTC.

This clonotype was recorded at least ten times. The chain is built from TRBV6-2 or TRBV6-3 and TRBJ2-1; 7 bases are a match to TRBD1. The CDR3 is made up of 15 amino acids. With V trimmed by 5 bases and J by 4 bases, 8 bases remained unmatched. Germline-derived CDR1 and CDR2 are MNHEY and SVGEGT. The CDR3 nucleotides read TGTGCCAGCAGTCGACAGGGAGTGGTATACAATGAGCAGTTCTTC. Translation gives CASSRQGVVYNEQFF.

The chain carries TRBV29-1 and TRBJ1-2; D gene unclear. Germline values: CDR1 SQVTM, CDR2 ANQGSEA. The V end lost 4 bases, the J end lost 1 base, and 22 bases lay between the germline ends. This CDR3 has 17 residues. The CDR3 reads CSVARPGPDQYNYGYTF. CDR3 DNA: TGCAGCGTTGCTAGACCGGGTCCGGACCAATATAACTATGGCTACACCTTC. Variable domain in full (rest from reference TRBV29-1 and TRBJ1-2): SAVISQKPSRDICQRGTSLTIQCQVDSQVTMMFWYRQQPGQSLTLIATANQGSEATYESGFVIDKFPISRPNLTFSTLTVSNMSPEDSSIYLCSVARPGPDQYNYGYTFGSGTRLTVV.

This clonotype was observed many times. The chain carries TRBV7-2 and TRBJ1-2; perhaps TRBD1 as D (5 bases). Deletions cut 5 bases from V and 4 bases from J, with 20 bases between. In germline, CDR1 is SGHTA, CDR2 FQGNSA. The CDR3 loop spans 16 amino acids. The CDR3 DNA follows: TGTGCCAGCAGCCTTAGTGGGGGGGTTATAGGCTATGGCTACACCTTC. It yields the protein CASSLSGGVIGYGYTF.

The rearrangement joins TRBV28 to TRBJ2-7; D is possibly TRBD1 or TRBD2 (6 bases each). This CDR3 comprises 15 residues. Per the germline V gene, CDR1 is MDHEN and CDR2 is SYDVKM. Trimming pared 6 bases from V and 4 bases from J, leaving 19 bases between. The CDR3 loop reads CASSVGWGASYEQYF. In nucleotides, the CDR3 is TGTGCCAGCAGCGTAGGCTGGGGGGCTTCTTACGAGCAGTACTTC. Using reference TRBV28 and TRBJ2-7 for the parts outside the CDR3, the full variable domain is DVKVTQSSRYLVKRTGEKVFLECVQDMDHENMFWYRQDPGLGLRLIYFSYDVKMKEKGDIPEGYSVSREKKERFSLILESASTNQTSMYLCASSVGWGASYEQYFGPGTRLTVT.

This clonotype was counted a single time. V is TRBV10-3 and J is TRBJ2-1, with TRBD1 matching over 9 bases. Germline CDR1 reads ENHRY; CDR2 reads SYGVKD. CDR3 length: 14 residues. Trimming cost V 10 bases and J 7 bases; bases outside gene matches: 11. This chain's CDR3 is CATYPGTGTNEQFF. The CDR3 DNA sequence: TGTGCCACTTATCCCGGGACAGGGACGAATGAGCAGTTCTTC.

Details on this clonotype: This may come from a read error, since a much larger clone is one base off. The chain uses TRBV5-6 and TRBJ2-3, with 13 bases aligning to TRBD2. Germline loops: CDR1 SGHDT, CDR2 YYEEEE. The CDR3 runs to 17 residues. CDR3 sequence: CASSLVTSGGLTDTQCF. The DNA for the CDR3 is TGTGCCAGCAGCTTGGTGACTAGCGGGGGGCTCACAGATACGCAGTGTTTT.

Turning to this clonotype: Mismatch with germline at one junction end may stem from a read error. The chain employs TRBV12-3 or TRBV12-4 and TRBJ2-3, with a weak D call TRBD1 (6 bases). This CDR3 is built from 14 residues. CDR3 protein: CASSFRVGGDAQYF. DNA for the CDR3: TGTGCCAGCAGTTTCAGGGTAGGGGGAGATGCGCAGTATTTT.

Of note for this clonotype: This may be a read error: a much more frequent sequence differs by one nucleotide. The chain recombines TRBV12-3 or TRBV12-4 with TRBJ1-2; D gene ambiguous. The CDR3 loop spans 15 amino acids. The CDR3 sequence: CASRLGVPSNYGYTF. CDR3 coding DNA: TGTGCCAGCAGATTAGGAGTACCTTCTAACTATGGCTACACCTTC.

This clonotype showed up just a few times. V is TRBV29-1 and J is TRBJ2-1, with D possibly being TRBD2 (6 bases). The CDR3 totals 12 residues. CDR1 is SQVTM and CDR2 is ANQGSEA in the germline V gene. V was trimmed by 7 bases and J by 8 bases, leaving 15 bases between them. In nucleotides, the CDR3 is TGCAGCGGGGGGACTTTCACGGATGAGCAGTTCTTC. Translated: CSGGTFTDEQFF.

This clonotype was picked up a small number of times. The CDR3 coding sequence is TGTGCCAGCACCCAAGGGCTCTCCTCCTACTTC. Translated: CASTQGLSSYF. The chain is built from TRBV6-2 or TRBV6-3 and TRBJ2-4; D ambiguous. The CDR3 runs to 11 residues. Deletions cut 7 bases from V and 16 bases from J, with 17 bases between. Germline-derived CDR1 and CDR2 are MNHEY and SVGEGT.

Ten or more counts support this clonotype. This chain links TRBV12-3 or TRBV12-4 with TRBJ2-3, with unresolved D. Trimming removed 5 bases from V and 4 bases from J, with 10 bases in between. This CDR3 contains 13 residues. Here the CDR3 reads CASSALTADTQYF. Written as DNA, the CDR3 is TGTGCCAGCAGTGCCTTGACTGCAGATACGCAGTATTTT.

The chain uses TRBV13 and TRBJ1-1, with 7 bases fitting TRBD1. The ends lost 2 bases at V and 0 bases at J; junction bases unmatched: 3. Germline lookup yields CDR1 PRHDT and CDR2 FYEKMQ (reference sequence). CDR3 size: 15 residues. For the CDR3, the DNA is TGTGCCAGCAGCTTAACACAGGGGATGAACACTGAAGCTTTCTTT. Its translation is CASSLTQGMNTEAFF.

In this sample, this clonotype turned up many times. This chain links TRBV24-1 with TRBJ2-1, with 8 bases identical to TRBD2. V dropped 7 bases and J dropped 7; count of bases not matched to a gene: 11. Germline V gene sequence: CDR1 KGHDR, CDR2 SFDVKD. The CDR3 sequence is 15 residues long. The CDR3 sequence is CATRSTGGPGNEQFF. CDR3 DNA: TGTGCCACCAGATCGACGGGGGGGCCTGGGAATGAGCAGTTCTTC.

The chain combines TRBV19 with TRBJ1-1; weak D call: TRBD1 (6 bases). This CDR3 is built from 14 residues. Germline V gives CDR1 LNHDA, CDR2 SQIVND (reference sequence). The ends were cut back, 3 bases at V and 2 bases at J, with 10 bases in the middle. The CDR3 here is CASSIRRGNTEAFF. In nucleotides, the CDR3 is TGTGCCAGTAGTATCCGCAGGGGCAACACTGAAGCTTTCTTT.

The table lists this clonotype with many counts. The chain uses TRBV6-2 or TRBV6-3 and TRBJ2-1, with 10 nucleotides matching TRBD2. Germline V lookup: CDR1 MNHEY, CDR2 SVGEGT. The CDR3 sequence is 16 residues long. The V gene end was trimmed by 5 bases and the J gene end by 6 bases; junction bases not matched to a gene: 10. The CDR3 reads CASSLFRSGGANEQFF. DNA of the CDR3: TGTGCCAGCAGTCTCTTCCGGAGCGGGGGGGCCAATGAGCAGTTCTTC.

Only a few counts were recorded for this clonotype. This may stem from a read error, because a much larger clone lies one nucleotide away. V gene TRBV6-2 or TRBV6-3 combines with J gene TRBJ2-1; no reliable D call. CDR1 is MNHEY, CDR2 SVGEGT, per germline. The CDR3 has 15 amino acids. The CDR3 here is CAGSTLSGYMPPQFF. CDR3 nucleotide sequence: TGTGCCGGCAGCACGTTGTCAGGATATATGCCCCCGCAGTTCTTC.

The chain recombines TRBV7-2 with TRBJ1-1; D is uncertain. This CDR3 is 13 amino acids long. V lost 11 bases and J lost 0, with 13 bases in between. Germline V gives CDR1 SGHTA, CDR2 FQGNSA. The CDR3 loop reads CAWAEHMNTEAFF. The CDR3 DNA reads as TGTGCCTGGGCGGAACACATGAACACTGAAGCTTTCTTT.